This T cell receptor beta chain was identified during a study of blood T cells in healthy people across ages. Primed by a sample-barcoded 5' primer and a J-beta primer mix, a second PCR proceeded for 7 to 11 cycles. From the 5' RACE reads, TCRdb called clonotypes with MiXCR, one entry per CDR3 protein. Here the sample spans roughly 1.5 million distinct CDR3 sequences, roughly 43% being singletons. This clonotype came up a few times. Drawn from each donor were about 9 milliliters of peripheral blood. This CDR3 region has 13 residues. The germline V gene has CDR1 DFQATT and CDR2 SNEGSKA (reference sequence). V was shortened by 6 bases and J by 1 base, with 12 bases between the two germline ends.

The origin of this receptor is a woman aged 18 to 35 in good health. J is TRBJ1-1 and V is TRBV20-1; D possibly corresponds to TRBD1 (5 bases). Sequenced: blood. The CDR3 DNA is TGCAGTGCCACGCGGGGCTCGAACACTGAAGCTTTCTTT. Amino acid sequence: CSATRGSNTEAFF.